The rows below give T cell receptor beta chains drawn from one sample of a study of T-cell memory formation after mild COVID-19. MiXCR, applied by TCRdb to the 5' RACE reads, yields one record per CDR3 protein. The sample records fewer than 400,000 distinct CDR3 sequences, about 15% being singletons. The specimen sequenced was PBMCs or a T cell subset sorted from them (not recorded which). The source of these receptors is a man younger than 35 who had mild COVID-19 (a few samples of this study predate the infection). Cell type and time point are not known. The CDR3 runs from the conserved cysteine through the conserved F or W. The listing skips clone size in some rows; elsewhere it reads once, few, many or a size class.

CASSRRGGNYGYTF TRBV6-6 few TRBJ1-2
CASSEAGQPSSPLHF TRBV25-1 many TRBJ1-6
CATSNGYNEQFF TRBV15 - TRBJ2-1
CATSAKWTGTDTQYF TRBV24-1 - TRBJ2-3
CASSLGSGDTQYF TRBV5-1 few TRBJ2-3
CSAPGGGFEQYF TRBV20-1 - TRBJ2-7
CSASSSLPGYFDTQYF TRBV20-1 few TRBJ2-3
CASSESGRGGEKLFF TRBV25-1 - TRBJ1-4
CASSSAGGPDTGELFF TRBV6-5 few TRBJ2-2
CASSQEGTYYNEQFF TRBV4-1 many TRBJ2-1
CASSLEAGVHEQYF TRBV7-8 few TRBJ2-7
CASSLGQFNTGELFF TRBV5-1 many TRBJ2-2
CASSSHRGEQPQHF TRBV7-2 - TRBJ1-5
CASSPRGDGRWDEQFF TRBV6-6 - TRBJ2-1
CASSLTAQGNTGELFF TRBV5-1 - TRBJ2-2
CASSLNGGAYNEQFF TRBV7-3 few TRBJ2-1
CASSQLVEETQYF TRBV5-1 few TRBJ2-5
CASSPWDTSYEQYF TRBV19 many TRBJ2-7
CSVGGHERDTQYF TRBV29-1 - TRBJ2-3
CSARGGHPYNEQFF TRBV20-1 - TRBJ2-1
CASSGRDPYEQYF TRBV25-1 - TRBJ2-7
CASRSPQGIADTQYF TRBV21-1 few TRBJ2-3
CSAPRGGFRYEQYF TRBV20-1 - TRBJ2-7
CASSSPKAGQPQHF TRBV7-2 many TRBJ1-5
CASTPRTVGNQPQHF TRBV6-1 once TRBJ1-5
CASSSPGERSGYEQYF TRBV28 few TRBJ2-7
CASSLLGGPDTQYF TRBV7-2 many TRBJ2-3
CASSQGTGDYSNQPQHF TRBV4-3 - TRBJ1-5
CASSLRLGVGQETQYF TRBV7-2 - TRBJ2-5
CASSPELKAFF TRBV7-2 - TRBJ1-1
CASSQDRRGTGELFF TRBV4-3 few TRBJ2-2
CSARDRVRGYGYTF TRBV20-1 once TRBJ1-2
CASSVRANNYGYTF TRBV9 - TRBJ1-2
CACSQDHTDTQYF TRBV7-3 - TRBJ2-3
CASSSTIRLAGRYNEQFF TRBV7-2 few TRBJ2-1
CASSPSGQTYNEQFF TRBV7-2 few TRBJ2-1
CASSWGLADEQYF TRBV7-2 - TRBJ2-7
CASSLAGNGAGNTIYF TRBV7-2 few TRBJ1-3
CASSLEGMNTEAFF TRBV5-1 many TRBJ1-1
CASSFRPGTGNTIYF TRBV7-2 - TRBJ1-3
CASSPLGGTPYGYTF TRBV5-1 - TRBJ1-2
CASSEDLHRDFF TRBV28 once TRBJ1-1
CASSTYQETQYF TRBV7-9 many TRBJ2-5
CASSLAGPVSSYNEQFF TRBV7-2 many TRBJ2-1
CASSLGQGLHEQYF TRBV12-3/TRBV12-4 - TRBJ2-7
CASSATSTGDYGYTF TRBV7-2 - TRBJ1-2
CASSVSSGGINEQFF TRBV7-3 - TRBJ2-1
CSATRGGAGDTQYF TRBV20-1 few TRBJ2-3
CASSQVGSSNYGYTF TRBV3-1 - TRBJ1-2
CASSVGTGGTGELFF TRBV11-3 - TRBJ2-2
CASRPPGGGNYGYTF TRBV6-5 - TRBJ1-2